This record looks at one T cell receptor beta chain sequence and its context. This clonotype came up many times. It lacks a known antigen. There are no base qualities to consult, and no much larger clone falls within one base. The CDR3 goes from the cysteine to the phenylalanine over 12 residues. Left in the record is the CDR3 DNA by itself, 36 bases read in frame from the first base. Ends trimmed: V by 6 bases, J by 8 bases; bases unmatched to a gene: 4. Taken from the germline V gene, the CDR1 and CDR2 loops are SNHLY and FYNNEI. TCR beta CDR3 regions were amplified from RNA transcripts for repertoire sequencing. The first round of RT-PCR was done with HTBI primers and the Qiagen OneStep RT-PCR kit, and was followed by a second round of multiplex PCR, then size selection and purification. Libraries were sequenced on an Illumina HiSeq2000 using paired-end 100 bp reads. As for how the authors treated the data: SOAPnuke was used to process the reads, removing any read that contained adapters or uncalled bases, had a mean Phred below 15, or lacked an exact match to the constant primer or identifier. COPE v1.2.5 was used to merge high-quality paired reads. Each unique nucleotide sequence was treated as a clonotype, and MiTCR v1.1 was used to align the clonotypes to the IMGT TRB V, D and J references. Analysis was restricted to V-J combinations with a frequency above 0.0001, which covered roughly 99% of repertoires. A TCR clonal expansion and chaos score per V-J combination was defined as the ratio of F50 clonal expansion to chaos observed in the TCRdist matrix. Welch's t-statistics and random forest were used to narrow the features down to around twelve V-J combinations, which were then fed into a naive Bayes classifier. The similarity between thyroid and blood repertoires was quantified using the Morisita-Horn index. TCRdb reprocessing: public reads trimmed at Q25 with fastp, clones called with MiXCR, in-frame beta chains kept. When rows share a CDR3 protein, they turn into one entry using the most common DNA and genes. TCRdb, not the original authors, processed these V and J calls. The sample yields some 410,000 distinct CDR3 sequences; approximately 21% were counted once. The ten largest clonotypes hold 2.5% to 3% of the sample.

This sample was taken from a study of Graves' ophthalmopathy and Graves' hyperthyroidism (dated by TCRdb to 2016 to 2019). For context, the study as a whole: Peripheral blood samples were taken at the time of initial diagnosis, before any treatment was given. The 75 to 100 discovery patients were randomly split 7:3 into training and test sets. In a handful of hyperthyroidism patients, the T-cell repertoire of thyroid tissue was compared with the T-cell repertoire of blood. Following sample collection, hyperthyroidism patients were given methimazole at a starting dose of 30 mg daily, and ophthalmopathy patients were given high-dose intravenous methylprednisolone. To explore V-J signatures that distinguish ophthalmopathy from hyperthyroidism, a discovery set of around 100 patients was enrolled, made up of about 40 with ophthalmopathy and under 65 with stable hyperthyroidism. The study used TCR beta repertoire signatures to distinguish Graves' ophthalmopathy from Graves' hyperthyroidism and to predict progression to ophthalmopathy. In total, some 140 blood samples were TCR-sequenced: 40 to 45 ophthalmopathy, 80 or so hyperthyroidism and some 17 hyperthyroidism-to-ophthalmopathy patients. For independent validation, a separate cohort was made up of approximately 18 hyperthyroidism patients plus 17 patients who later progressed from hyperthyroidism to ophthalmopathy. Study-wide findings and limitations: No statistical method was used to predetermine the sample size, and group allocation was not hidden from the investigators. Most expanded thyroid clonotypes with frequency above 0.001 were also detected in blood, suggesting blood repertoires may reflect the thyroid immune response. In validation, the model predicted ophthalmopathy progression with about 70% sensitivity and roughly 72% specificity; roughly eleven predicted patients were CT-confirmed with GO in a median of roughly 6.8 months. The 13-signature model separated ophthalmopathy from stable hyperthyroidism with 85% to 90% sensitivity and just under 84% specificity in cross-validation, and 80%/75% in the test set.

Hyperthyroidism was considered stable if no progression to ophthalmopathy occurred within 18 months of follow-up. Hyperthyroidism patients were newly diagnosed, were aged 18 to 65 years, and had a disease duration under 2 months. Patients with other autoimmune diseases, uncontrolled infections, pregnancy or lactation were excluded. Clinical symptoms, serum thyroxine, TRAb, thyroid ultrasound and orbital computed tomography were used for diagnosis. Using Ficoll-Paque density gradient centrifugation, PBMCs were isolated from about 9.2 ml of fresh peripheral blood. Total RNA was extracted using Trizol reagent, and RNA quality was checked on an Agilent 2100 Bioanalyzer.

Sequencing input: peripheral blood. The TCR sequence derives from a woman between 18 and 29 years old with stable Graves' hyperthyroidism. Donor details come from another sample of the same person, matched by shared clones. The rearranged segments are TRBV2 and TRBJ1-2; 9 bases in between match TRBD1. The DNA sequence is TGTGCCAGCAGCGGGACAGGGAACGGCTACACCTTC. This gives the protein CASSGTGNGYTF.